These T cell receptor beta chains were read from a single sample in a study of Ad26.COV2.S vaccination and SARS-CoV-2 variants. Here immunoSEQ multiplex PCR was the method, and the copy in TCRdb shows in-frame clones only, minus some. This sample has roughly 460,000 clones; 89% occur once, and the top ten carry 1.7%. This sample comprised peripheral blood, obtained in a trial of Ad26.COV2.S vaccine versus placebo. Every receptor here comes from a person between 18 and 59 years old who received the Ad26.COV2.S COVID-19 vaccine or a placebo. Each CDR3 is given with its conserved first and last residue. A D gene is named only where the DNA matches it firmly. Some rows mark clone size as missing; the rest say once, few, many or name a class of expanded clone.

v_call	d_call	j_call	clone_size	cdr3_nt	cdr3_aa
TRBV29-1	NA	TRBJ2-7	few	TGCAGCGTTGAAGGTGCCGGGGGAGGCGAGCAGTACTTC	CSVEGAGGGEQYF
TRBV6-1	NA	TRBJ2-3	NA	TGTGCCAGCAGTGAAGCAGGGGGGGACGACATAGGGTTAGATACGCAGTATTTT	CASSEAGGDDIGLDTQYF
TRBV7-2	NA	TRBJ1-2	NA	TGTGCCAGCAGCTTTTCTTTAATACAGGGTAGCGGCTACACCTTC	CASSFSLIQGSGYTF
TRBV11-2	TRBD2	TRBJ2-1	once	TGTGCCAGCAGCTTAAGGGCGGCGGGAGTCGATGAGCAGTTCTTC	CASSLRAAGVDEQFF
TRBV5-4	NA	TRBJ2-5	NA	TGTGCCAGCAGTCCAAGGGTGGGGGCTCGGGAGACCCAGTACTTC	CASSPRVGARETQYF
TRBV28	NA	TRBJ2-2	NA	TGTGCCAGCAGCTCCCCGCCTCGGCTAGCAAACACCGGGGAGCTGTTTTTT	CASSSPPRLANTGELFF
TRBV19	TRBD1	TRBJ1-2	NA	TGTGCCAGTAGCAAGGGACAGGGGGCCTATGGCTACACCTTC	CASSKGQGAYGYTF
TRBV5-1	NA	TRBJ1-2	NA	TGCGCCAGCAGCCCGGCGTCCCAGATCGGGACGGTGAACTATGGCTACACCTTC	CASSPASQIGTVNYGYTF
TRBV11-2	TRBD1	TRBJ2-7	few	TGTGCCAGCAGCAAATACGCCGGACAGGGCTCCTACGAGCAGTACTTC	CASSKYAGQGSYEQYF
TRBV4-2	NA	TRBJ2-7	NA	TGTGCCAGCAGCCAAGATCGGAGGGTACCACCTGACGAGCAGTACTTC	CASSQDRRVPPDEQYF
TRBV11-1	NA	TRBJ2-2	NA	TGTGCCAGCAAAGGCCCGGGGTACACCGGGGAGCTGTTTTTT	CASKGPGYTGELFF
TRBV3-1/TRBV3-2	TRBD1	TRBJ1-2	NA	TGTGCCAGCAGGCCAAGTTCCCCGGGACAGGGCAATGGCTACACCTTC	CASRPSSPGQGNGYTF
TRBV6-5	TRBD1	TRBJ1-1	NA	TGTGCCAGCAGTTACGCCTGGAACAGGGGGAACACTGAAGCTTTCTTT	CASSYAWNRGNTEAFF
TRBV13	NA	TRBJ2-3	NA	TGTGCCAGCAGCCTCACCCCACTCCCAGATACGCAGTATTTT	CASSLTPLPDTQYF
TRBV5-1	NA	TRBJ2-2	NA	TGCGCCAGCAGCACACGTCACACCGGGGAGCTGTTTTTT	CASSTRHTGELFF
TRBV9	TRBD2	TRBJ2-2	NA	TGTGCCAGCAGCCCCCCATTAATAGCGGGGTCCACCGGGGAGCTGTTTTTT	CASSPPLIAGSTGELFF
TRBV2	TRBD1	TRBJ1-5	NA	TGTGCCAGCAGGGGAAACAGGGGTAGCAATCAGCCCCAGCATTTT	CASRGNRGSNQPQHF
TRBV9	NA	TRBJ2-7	once	TGTGCCAGCAGCGTAGCAGGGGTACTGGGTCACGAGCAGTACTTC	CASSVAGVLGHEQYF
TRBV4-3	NA	TRBJ1-6	once	TGCGCCAGCAGCCAAGAGGCATCTCGCTGGAATTCACCCCTCCACTTT	CASSQEASRWNSPLHF
TRBV19	NA	TRBJ1-1	NA	TGTGCCAGTAGTACCGCCGGACGGGGTCGTGACACTGAAGCTTTCTTT	CASSTAGRGRDTEAFF
TRBV29-1	TRBD2	TRBJ2-1	NA	TGCAGCGTTGATTCCGGGAGGGGACTTTACAATGAGCAGTTCTTC	CSVDSGRGLYNEQFF
TRBV7-9	TRBD1	TRBJ2-7	NA	TGTGCCAGCAGCCCCAGGGGGTTAGCGATCTACGAGCAGTACTTC	CASSPRGLAIYEQYF
TRBV19	NA	TRBJ1-2	NA	TGTGCCAGTAGCCCATCCTTCGGGGCGGAGCGCTATGGCTACACCTTC	CASSPSFGAERYGYTF
TRBV2	TRBD1	TRBJ1-2	once	TGTGCCAGCAGTTTCGACAGGGGCTATGGCTACACCTTC	CASSFDRGYGYTF
TRBV27	NA	TRBJ1-4	once	TGTGCCAGCAGTTTAGGAGGGAGGACTAATGAAAAACTGTTTTTT	CASSLGGRTNEKLFF
TRBV2	NA	TRBJ1-5	NA	TGTGCCAGCCAGACTACAGACTATCAGCCCCAGCATTTT	CASQTTDYQPQHF
TRBV18	TRBD1	TRBJ2-1	few	TGTGCCAGCTCAAGGTCCTCCGGACAGGGAATGAATGAGCAGTTCTTC	CASSRSSGQGMNEQFF
TRBV7-3	NA	TRBJ2-3	NA	TGTGCCAGCAGCTCGACTAGTGGGGATACGCAGTATTTT	CASSSTSGDTQYF
TRBV7-6	NA	TRBJ2-3	NA	TGTGCCAGCAGCTCTTGGACAGTACCCACAGATACGCAGTATTTT	CASSSWTVPTDTQYF
TRBV7-4	NA	TRBJ2-4	once	TGTGCCAGCAGCTTGGTCGAGAGCCTACACGGAAACATTCAGTACTTC	CASSLVESLHGNIQYF
TRBV9	NA	TRBJ2-2	NA	TGTGCCAGCAGCCCTTTAGGGGGGATTGGGAACACCGGGGAGCTGTTTTTT	CASSPLGGIGNTGELFF
TRBV28	NA	TRBJ2-1	NA	TGTGCCAGCAGTTTAGCCCATATTAATGAGCAGTTCTTC	CASSLAHINEQFF
TRBV18	TRBD1	TRBJ1-2	NA	TGTGCCAGCTCCCCGACAGGGGGAGACTATGGCTACACCTTC	CASSPTGGDYGYTF
TRBV7-9	TRBD2	TRBJ2-7	NA	TGTGCCAGCAGCCCCGGGGGGGGATGGGGGCCCGAGCAGTACTTC	CASSPGGGWGPEQYF
TRBV6-5	NA	TRBJ2-7	NA	TGTGCCAGCAGTTACGCTCGCGGGACGGTGGGTTACGAGCAGTACTTC	CASSYARGTVGYEQYF
TRBV7-2	TRBD2	TRBJ2-5	NA	TGTGCCAGCAGCTCCCCCTCTAGCGGAGAAGAGACCCAGTACTTC	CASSSPSSGEETQYF
TRBV3-1/TRBV3-2	TRBD1	TRBJ1-2	NA	TGTGCCAGCAGCCCGGACAGGGCTTATGGCTACACCTTC	CASSPDRAYGYTF